Listed below are T cell receptor beta chains from one sample, sequenced in a study of beta chain features in type 1 diabetes. Assay: immunoSEQ multiplex PCR; the TCRdb copy retains only in-frame clones and omits some. This sample yields some 110,000 clones, of which 15% to 20% are seen a single time; about 2.1% belongs to the top ten. Sequencing was performed on central memory CD4+ T cells from blood. The receptor set was obtained from a young man with type 1 diabetes. CDR3s include the opening cysteine and the closing phenylalanine or tryptophan. The order of the fields is clone size, V gene, D gene, J gene, CDR3 protein, CDR3 DNA. The D gene is left open where the match is weak. Clone sizes are given selectively: once, few, many, or a class where the clone is expanded.

abundance: few
v_gene: TRBV9
d_gene: NA
j_gene: TRBJ2-5
CDR3aa: CASSPEGGAQYF
CDR3nt: TGTGCCAGCAGCCCCGAAGGAGGGGCCCAGTACTTC

abundance: NA
v_gene: TRBV5-1
d_gene: TRBD1
j_gene: TRBJ2-1
CDR3aa: CASSLSLQGAIDEQFF
CDR3nt: TGCGCCAGCAGCTTGAGTCTGCAGGGGGCGATCGATGAGCAGTTCTTC

abundance: NA
v_gene: TRBV30
d_gene: NA
j_gene: TRBJ2-7
CDR3aa: CAWRGSTYEQYF
CDR3nt: TGTGCCTGGAGGGGGTCTACCTACGAGCAGTACTTC

abundance: few
v_gene: TRBV5-1
d_gene: NA
j_gene: TRBJ2-3
CDR3aa: CASSSGEIRADTQYF
CDR3nt: TGCGCCAGCAGTTCTGGAGAGATCCGGGCAGATACGCAGTATTTT

abundance: once
v_gene: TRBV19
d_gene: NA
j_gene: TRBJ1-2
CDR3aa: CASNSLPGGGYTF
CDR3nt: TGTGCCAGTAATTCCCTACCCGGGGGTGGCTACACCTTC

abundance: few
v_gene: TRBV4-1
d_gene: NA
j_gene: TRBJ2-3
CDR3aa: CASSTDTQYF
CDR3nt: TGCGCCAGCAGCACAGATACGCAGTATTTT

abundance: few
v_gene: TRBV7-2
d_gene: TRBD2
j_gene: TRBJ2-1
CDR3aa: CASSLGGSGGNEQFF
CDR3nt: TGTGCCAGCAGCTTAGGTGGTAGCGGGGGTAATGAGCAGTTCTTC

abundance: NA
v_gene: TRBV2
d_gene: NA
j_gene: TRBJ2-1
CDR3aa: CASKQEASSYNEQFF
CDR3nt: TGTGCCAGCAAACAGGAGGCGAGCTCCTACAATGAGCAGTTCTTC

abundance: NA
v_gene: TRBV6-5
d_gene: NA
j_gene: TRBJ2-5
CDR3aa: CASSSSYEGTQYF
CDR3nt: TGTGCCAGCAGCTCTTCCTATGAGGGGACCCAGTACTTC

abundance: few
v_gene: TRBV28
d_gene: NA
j_gene: TRBJ2-5
CDR3aa: CASSPQGRRETQYF
CDR3nt: TGTGCCAGCAGCCCCCAAGGGAGACGAGAGACCCAGTACTTC

abundance: NA
v_gene: TRBV29-1
d_gene: TRBD2
j_gene: TRBJ2-5
CDR3aa: CSVGGLAGDQETQYF
CDR3nt: TGCAGCGTTGGAGGACTAGCGGGGGATCAGGAGACCCAGTACTTC

abundance: NA
v_gene: TRBV11-1
d_gene: NA
j_gene: TRBJ2-1
CDR3aa: CASSLSGTQGGDEQFF
CDR3nt: TGTGCCAGCAGCTTATCCGGGACCCAAGGAGGGGATGAGCAGTTCTTC

abundance: NA
v_gene: TRBV7-2
d_gene: TRBD2
j_gene: TRBJ2-5
CDR3aa: CASSSQRGGLGETQYF
CDR3nt: TGTGCCAGCAGTTCCCAGCGGGGGGGATTGGGAGAGACCCAGTACTTC

abundance: NA
v_gene: TRBV27
d_gene: NA
j_gene: TRBJ2-1
CDR3aa: CASSDTGRFNEQFF
CDR3nt: TGTGCCAGCAGTGACACTGGACGGTTTAATGAGCAGTTCTTC

abundance: few
v_gene: TRBV7-9
d_gene: NA
j_gene: TRBJ2-5
CDR3aa: CASTLLETQYF
CDR3nt: TGTGCCAGCACCCTTTTAGAGACCCAGTACTTC

abundance: NA
v_gene: TRBV15
d_gene: TRBD2
j_gene: TRBJ2-7
CDR3aa: CATSSSSGGPYEQYF
CDR3nt: TGTGCCACCAGCAGTTCTAGCGGGGGGCCCTACGAGCAGTACTTC

abundance: many
v_gene: TRBV7-9
d_gene: NA
j_gene: TRBJ1-2
CDR3aa: CASSLEGGSAYGYTF
CDR3nt: TGTGCCAGCAGCTTAGAAGGGGGAAGCGCCTATGGCTACACCTTC

abundance: NA
v_gene: TRBV4-1
d_gene: NA
j_gene: TRBJ1-6
CDR3aa: CASSQDLGRRTYNSPLHF
CDR3nt: TGCGCCAGCAGCCAAGATCTTGGCAGGAGGACCTATAATTCACCCCTCCACTTT

abundance: many
v_gene: TRBV4-3
d_gene: NA
j_gene: TRBJ2-1
CDR3aa: CASSQELFNEQFF
CDR3nt: TGCGCCAGCAGCCAAGAACTATTCAATGAGCAGTTCTTC

abundance: few
v_gene: TRBV7-2
d_gene: NA
j_gene: TRBJ2-2
CDR3aa: CASSLEGVNTGELFF
CDR3nt: TGTGCCAGCAGCTTAGAGGGGGTGAACACCGGGGAGCTGTTTTTT

abundance: few
v_gene: TRBV18
d_gene: NA
j_gene: TRBJ1-1
CDR3aa: CASSPGQNAEAFF
CDR3nt: TGTGCCAGCTCACCCGGACAGAACGCTGAAGCTTTCTTT

abundance: NA
v_gene: TRBV11-2
d_gene: NA
j_gene: TRBJ1-6
CDR3aa: CASSRDLGNSPLHF
CDR3nt: TGTGCCAGCAGCCGGGACCTTGGAAATTCACCCCTCCACTTT

abundance: once
v_gene: TRBV9
d_gene: NA
j_gene: TRBJ1-5
CDR3aa: CASSVGPAQPQHF
CDR3nt: TGTGCCAGCAGCGTAGGGCCGGCACAGCCCCAGCATTTT

abundance: few
v_gene: TRBV5-8
d_gene: NA
j_gene: TRBJ1-1
CDR3aa: CASSHRGRNTEAFF
CDR3nt: TGTGCCAGCAGCCACCGAGGGAGGAACACTGAAGCTTTCTTT

abundance: few
v_gene: TRBV28
d_gene: TRBD1
j_gene: TRBJ2-7
CDR3aa: CATLDREAYEQYF
CDR3nt: TGTGCCACCTTGGACAGGGAGGCCTACGAGCAGTACTTC

abundance: NA
v_gene: TRBV6-1
d_gene: TRBD1
j_gene: TRBJ1-4
CDR3aa: CASSRQGATNEKLFF
CDR3nt: TGTGCCAGCAGCCGACAGGGGGCAACTAATGAAAAACTGTTTTTT

abundance: few
v_gene: TRBV30
d_gene: NA
j_gene: TRBJ2-7
CDR3aa: CAWSVAYEQYF
CDR3nt: TGTGCCTGGAGTGTTGCCTACGAGCAGTACTTC

abundance: many
v_gene: TRBV29-1
d_gene: TRBD2
j_gene: TRBJ2-7
CDR3aa: CSVTGGVSSYEQYF
CDR3nt: TGCAGCGTCACGGGAGGGGTGAGCTCCTACGAGCAGTACTTC

abundance: NA
v_gene: TRBV6-5
d_gene: TRBD1
j_gene: TRBJ1-5
CDR3aa: CASSSHGQGQPQHF
CDR3nt: TGTGCCAGCAGTTCCCACGGACAGGGGCAGCCCCAGCATTTT

abundance: few
v_gene: TRBV7-6
d_gene: TRBD2
j_gene: TRBJ2-1
CDR3aa: CASSSPSGGDYNEQFF
CDR3nt: TGTGCCAGCAGCTCACCCAGCGGGGGAGATTACAATGAGCAGTTCTTC

abundance: few
v_gene: TRBV4-3
d_gene: TRBD2
j_gene: TRBJ2-1
CDR3aa: CASSSGLGPNEQFF
CDR3nt: TGCGCCAGCAGCTCGGGACTAGGGCCCAATGAGCAGTTCTTC

abundance: NA
v_gene: TRBV2
d_gene: NA
j_gene: TRBJ2-3
CDR3aa: CASTSTGLTDTQYF
CDR3nt: TGTGCCAGCACTTCGACAGGACTAACAGATACGCAGTATTTT

abundance: many
v_gene: TRBV5-6
d_gene: NA
j_gene: TRBJ2-5
CDR3aa: CASSFLETQYF
CDR3nt: TGTGCCAGCAGCTTCTTGGAGACCCAGTACTTC

abundance: NA
v_gene: TRBV5-1
d_gene: NA
j_gene: TRBJ2-2
CDR3aa: CASSLLTDTGELFF
CDR3nt: TGCGCCAGCAGCTTGTTGACAGACACCGGGGAGCTGTTTTTT

abundance: NA
v_gene: TRBV5-1
d_gene: NA
j_gene: TRBJ2-5
CDR3aa: CASSLEYSQETQYF
CDR3nt: TGCGCCAGCAGCCTGGAGTACTCCCAAGAGACCCAGTACTTC

abundance: few
v_gene: TRBV5-4
d_gene: TRBD2
j_gene: TRBJ2-1
CDR3aa: CASSLPGLAGYNEQFF
CDR3nt: TGTGCCAGCAGCTTACCGGGACTAGCGGGATACAATGAGCAGTTCTTC

abundance: few
v_gene: TRBV19
d_gene: NA
j_gene: TRBJ2-2
CDR3aa: CASSPKQGGWVFF
CDR3nt: TGTGCCAGTAGTCCTAAACAGGGTGGATGGGTGTTTTTT

abundance: NA
v_gene: TRBV7-3
d_gene: NA
j_gene: TRBJ1-6
CDR3aa: CASSQGRSGRDSPLHF
CDR3nt: TGTGCCAGCAGTCAGGGACGGTCTGGAAGAGACTCACCCCTCCACTTT

abundance: NA
v_gene: TRBV7-2
d_gene: TRBD2
j_gene: TRBJ2-5
CDR3aa: CASSTRGGPMSQETQYF
CDR3nt: TGTGCCAGCAGCACCCGGGGGGGGCCCATGTCACAAGAGACCCAGTACTTC

abundance: NA
v_gene: TRBV21-1
d_gene: NA
j_gene: TRBJ1-6
CDR3aa: CASSRPHLLEGPSSYNSPLHF
CDR3nt: TGTGCCAGCAGCAGGCCCCATCTCCTTGAGGGACCGAGCTCCTATAATTCACCCCTCCACTTT

abundance: NA
v_gene: TRBV4-3
d_gene: TRBD2
j_gene: TRBJ2-1
CDR3aa: CASSQDLPSGDSYNEQFF
CDR3nt: TGCGCCAGCAGCCAAGATCTGCCTAGCGGGGACTCCTACAATGAGCAGTTCTTC

abundance: many
v_gene: TRBV7-8
d_gene: NA
j_gene: TRBJ1-2
CDR3aa: CASSPYRQGGGYTF
CDR3nt: TGTGCCAGCAGCCCATACCGGCAGGGAGGTGGCTACACCTTC

abundance: few
v_gene: TRBV18
d_gene: NA
j_gene: TRBJ1-5
CDR3aa: CASSGDNNQPQHF
CDR3nt: TGTGCCAGCTCAGGGGACAACAATCAGCCCCAGCATTTT

abundance: NA
v_gene: TRBV5-4
d_gene: NA
j_gene: TRBJ2-3
CDR3aa: CASSSYGVEDTQYF
CDR3nt: TGTGCCAGCAGCTCTTACGGGGTAGAAGATACGCAGTATTTT

abundance: NA
v_gene: TRBV9
d_gene: TRBD2
j_gene: TRBJ2-1
CDR3aa: CASSGTSGYNEQFF
CDR3nt: TGTGCCAGCAGCGGAACTAGCGGTTACAATGAGCAGTTCTTC

abundance: few
v_gene: TRBV6-6
d_gene: NA
j_gene: TRBJ1-5
CDR3aa: CACVEPRGAYQPQHF
CDR3nt: TGTGCCTGCGTGGAACCCCGGGGGGCGTACCAGCCCCAGCATTTT

abundance: few
v_gene: TRBV2
d_gene: NA
j_gene: TRBJ2-7
CDR3aa: CASSVPHSRDPYEQYF
CDR3nt: TGTGCCAGCAGTGTCCCCCACTCAAGAGACCCCTACGAGCAGTACTTC

abundance: NA
v_gene: TRBV4-3
d_gene: NA
j_gene: TRBJ2-7
CDR3aa: CASSQEGAGRYEQYF
CDR3nt: TGCGCCAGCAGCCAAGAGGGGGCAGGCCGCTACGAGCAGTACTTC

abundance: NA
v_gene: TRBV14
d_gene: NA
j_gene: TRBJ2-2
CDR3aa: CASSQELSDYTGELFF
CDR3nt: TGTGCCAGCAGCCAAGAACTGTCCGACTACACCGGGGAGCTGTTTTTT

abundance: NA
v_gene: TRBV25-1
d_gene: NA
j_gene: TRBJ1-2
CDR3aa: CASSEQGTYGYTF
CDR3nt: TGTGCCAGCAGTGAGCAGGGAACCTATGGCTACACCTTC

abundance: NA
v_gene: TRBV7-2
d_gene: NA
j_gene: TRBJ1-1
CDR3aa: CASSFQMNTEAFF
CDR3nt: TGTGCCAGCAGCTTTCAGATGAACACTGAAGCTTTCTTT

abundance: few
v_gene: TRBV18
d_gene: NA
j_gene: TRBJ2-1
CDR3aa: CASSADRFNEQFF
CDR3nt: TGTGCCAGCTCAGCCGACAGGTTCAATGAGCAGTTCTTC

abundance: NA
v_gene: TRBV28
d_gene: NA
j_gene: TRBJ2-7
CDR3aa: CASMQGSYEQYF
CDR3nt: TGTGCCAGCATGCAGGGGTCCTACGAGCAGTACTTC

abundance: few
v_gene: TRBV19
d_gene: TRBD2
j_gene: TRBJ2-5
CDR3aa: CASSGGRRTSGLQETQYF
CDR3nt: TGTGCCAGTAGCGGCGGGCGGAGGACTAGCGGGCTCCAAGAGACCCAGTACTTC

abundance: few
v_gene: TRBV7-2
d_gene: NA
j_gene: TRBJ2-5
CDR3aa: CASSLEGYFQETQYF
CDR3nt: TGTGCCAGCAGCTTAGAGGGCTATTTCCAAGAGACCCAGTACTTC

abundance: many
v_gene: TRBV7-2
d_gene: NA
j_gene: TRBJ2-3
CDR3aa: CASSLVAASTDTQYF
CDR3nt: TGTGCCAGCAGCTTAGTAGCGGCTAGCACAGATACGCAGTATTTT

abundance: few
v_gene: TRBV7-8
d_gene: TRBD2
j_gene: TRBJ2-7
CDR3aa: CASSTLAGARSTYEQYF
CDR3nt: TGTGCCAGCAGCACTCTAGCGGGGGCGCGAAGTACCTACGAGCAGTACTTC

abundance: NA
v_gene: TRBV9
d_gene: NA
j_gene: TRBJ2-3
CDR3aa: CASSVEVGFTDTQYF
CDR3nt: TGTGCCAGCAGCGTAGAAGTGGGTTTCACAGATACGCAGTATTTT

abundance: few
v_gene: TRBV6-5
d_gene: NA
j_gene: TRBJ1-2
CDR3aa: CASRGSGGDYGYTF
CDR3nt: TGTGCCAGCAGGGGATCCGGGGGAGACTATGGCTACACCTTC

abundance: NA
v_gene: TRBV14
d_gene: TRBD1
j_gene: TRBJ2-5
CDR3aa: CASSQGQGSQYF
CDR3nt: TGTGCCAGCAGCCAGGGACAGGGGAGCCAGTACTTC